This T cell receptor beta chain was recovered during a study of blood T cell repertoires in COVID-19. Authors' methods: Reference gene primer amplification in the assay estimated nucleated cell counts. Repertoires were generated with immunoSEQ multiplex PCR, while TCRdb's copy carries only in-frame clones and drops some. The D gene and trimming were derived from the DNA, and the V and J assignments and clone size from that table. The data hold about 60,000 clones, with around 85% observed a single time. CDR3 length: 11 amino acids. This sequence was found in a human donor in a cohort sampled during active COVID-19. The chain has TRBV21-1 and TRBJ1-2. TRBV21-1 is termed a pseudogene. Sequences were obtained from peripheral blood. The chain's CDR3 is CASLGDYGYTF. CDR3 nucleotide sequence: TGTGCCAGCTTGGGAGACTATGGCTACACCTTC.